This TCR beta chain was found in a study of cytomegalovirus exposure and HLA in healthy donors. The primer mix had 60 Vbeta and 13 Jbeta primers. Repertoires were generated with immunoSEQ multiplex PCR, while TCRdb's copy carries only in-frame clones and drops some. The sample yields over 70,000 clones, approximately 69% seen once. This clone was counted only a few times. The antigen is not known. Other DNA sequences of this sample code for an identical CDR3. The study's findings and limits: An apparent linkage of common viral pathogens to several of the most significant clusters emerged in a later analysis.

The V segment lost 1 base and the J segment 6 bases; nucleotides outside the gene matches: 4. CDR3 length equals 14 residues. Germline assignment: CDR1 SGHRS and CDR2 YFSETQ. Each of the donors was a healthy bone marrow donor. V usage is TRBV5-1 and J usage is TRBJ2-7; 10 bases are shared with TRBD1. This TCR came from a woman between 45 and 65 years old in good health and CMV-seropositive. The sample consisted of PBMCs. This chain's CDR3 is CASSLTGTGVEQYF. CDR3 coding DNA: TGCGCCAGCAGCTTGACAGGGACAGGGGTCGAGCAGTACTTC.